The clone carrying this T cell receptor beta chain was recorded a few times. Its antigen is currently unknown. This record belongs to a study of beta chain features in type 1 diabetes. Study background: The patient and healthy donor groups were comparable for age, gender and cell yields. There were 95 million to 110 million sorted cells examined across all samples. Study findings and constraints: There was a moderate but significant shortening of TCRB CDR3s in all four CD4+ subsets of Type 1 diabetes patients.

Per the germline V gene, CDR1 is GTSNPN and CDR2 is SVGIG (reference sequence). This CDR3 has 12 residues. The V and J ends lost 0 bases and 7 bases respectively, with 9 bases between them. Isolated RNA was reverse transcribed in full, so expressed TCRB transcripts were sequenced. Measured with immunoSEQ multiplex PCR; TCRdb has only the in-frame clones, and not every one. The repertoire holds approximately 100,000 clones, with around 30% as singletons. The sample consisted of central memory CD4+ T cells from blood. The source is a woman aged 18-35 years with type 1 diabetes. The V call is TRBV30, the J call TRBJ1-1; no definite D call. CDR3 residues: CAWSVQYLEAFF. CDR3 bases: TGTGCCTGGAGTGTACAATATCTTGAAGCTTTCTTT.